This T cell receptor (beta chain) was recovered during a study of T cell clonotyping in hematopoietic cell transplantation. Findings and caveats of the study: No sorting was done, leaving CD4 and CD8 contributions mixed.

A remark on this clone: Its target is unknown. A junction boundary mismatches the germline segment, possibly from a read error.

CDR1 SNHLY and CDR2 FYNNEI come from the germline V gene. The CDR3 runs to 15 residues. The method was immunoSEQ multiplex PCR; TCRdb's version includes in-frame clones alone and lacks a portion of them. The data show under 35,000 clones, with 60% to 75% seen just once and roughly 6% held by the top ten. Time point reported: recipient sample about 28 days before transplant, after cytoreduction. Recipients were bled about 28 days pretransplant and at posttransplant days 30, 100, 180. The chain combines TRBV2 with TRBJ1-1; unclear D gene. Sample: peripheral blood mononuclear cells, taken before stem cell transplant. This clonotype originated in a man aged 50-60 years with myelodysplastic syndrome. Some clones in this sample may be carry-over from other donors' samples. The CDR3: CASSEGRARTTEAFF. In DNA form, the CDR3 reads TGTGCCAGCAGCGAAGGGAGGGCGCGGACCACTGAAGCTTTCTTT.